The 3 T cell receptor beta chains below come from one sample, sequenced in a study of beta chain features in type 1 diabetes. The whole isolated RNA underwent reverse transcription, so sequencing captured expressed TCRB transcripts. Profiled with immunoSEQ multiplex PCR; TCRdb holds only in-frame clones, not every one. Among 150,000 or so clones listed, over 8.5% were seen once. Sequenced input: central memory CD4+ T cells from blood. The source of these receptors is a man aged 18 to 29 in good health.

This chain joins TRBV9 and TRBJ2-7, with TRBD1 matching 8 bases. The V gene end was trimmed by 2 bases and the J gene end by 7 bases; junction bases not matched to a gene: 11. The germline V gene encodes CDR1 SGDLS and CDR2 YYNGEE. This CDR3 has 15 residues. The CDR3, as DNA: TGTGCCAGCAGCGTCCTCGGACAGGGTCGCTCAGAGCAGTACTTC. Residues: CASSVLGQGRSEQYF.

This clone has more than one count but fewer than ten. A far larger clone is only one base removed, so a read error is likely. CDR3 sequence reads: CSTKTRRNIQYF. In nucleotides, the CDR3 is TGCAGCACGAAAACTAGGAGAAACATTCAGTACTTC. The genes are TRBV29-1 and TRBJ2-4, with D perhaps matching TRBD2 (5 bases). The CDR3 covers 12 residues. Trimming stripped 8 bases from V and 6 bases from J, with 14 bases between. Germline CDR1 reads SQVTM; CDR2 reads ANQGSEA.

In its sample, this clone was seen a few times. This chain uses TRBV5-1 with TRBJ2-2; 12 nucleotides agree with TRBD2. The V gene's germline CDR1 is SGHRS and CDR2 YFSETQ. V shed 4 bases, J shed 5 bases, and the junction held 3 bases outside the gene matches. The CDR3 totals 15 residues. CDR3 nucleotides: TGCGCCAGCAGCCGCGGGACTAGCGGGACCGGGGAGCTGTTTTTT. Its translation: CASSRGTSGTGELFF.